Below are 16 T cell receptor beta chains sequenced from a single sample in a study of cytotoxic CD8 clonotypes in ibrutinib-treated CLL. Repertoires were generated with immunoSEQ multiplex PCR, while TCRdb's copy carries only in-frame clones and drops some. Among tens of thousands of clones, 60% to 80% were seen once, and the ten largest hold just over 50%. Sequences were derived from PBMCs, sampled at disease progression, from a patient treated with ibrutinib. These receptors were obtained from a human donor with chronic lymphocytic leukemia.

This chain joins TRBV5-8 and TRBJ2-7; 7 bases line up with TRBD1. V lost 2 bases and J lost 7; bases outside the gene matches: 9. The CDR3 covers 14 residues. Germline-derived CDR1 and CDR2 are SGHTS and YDEGEE. Here the CDR3 DNA reads TGTGCCAGCAGCTTCTCCGGGACAGCAGGGGAGCAGTACTTC. It yields the protein CASSFSGTAGEQYF. Variable domain in full (rest from reference TRBV5-8 and TRBJ2-7): EAGVTQSPTHLIKTRGQQATLRCSPISGHTSVYWYQQALGLGLQFLLWYDEGEERNRGNFPPRFSGRQFPNYSSELNVNALELEDSALYLCASSFSGTAGEQYFGPGTRLTVT.

The chain uses TRBV7-9 and TRBJ1-5, with D perhaps matching TRBD1 (6 bases). The length of the CDR3 is 15 residues. The germline V and J ends were trimmed by 2 bases and 3 bases, with 11 bases remaining between them. CDR1 is SEHNR and CDR2 is FQNEAQ in the germline V gene (reference sequence). The CDR3 DNA is TGTGCCAGCAGCTTATCAGGACAGTTCAATCAGCCCCAGCATTTT. Translating gives CASSLSGQFNQPQHF.

The CDR3 DNA reads TGTGCCAGCAGCACCCTCCCGGGACAGGGTAGTCAAGAGACCCAGTACTTC. As protein: CASSTLPGQGSQETQYF. The chain carries TRBV7-8 and TRBJ2-5; 9 positions match TRBD1. Germline trimming cut 5 bases from V and 2 bases from J; bases unmatched to any gene: 12. The germline CDR1 and CDR2 sequences are SGHVS and FQNEAQ. The CDR3 has 17 amino acids.

A few counts support this clone. V is TRBV7-6 and J is TRBJ1-5; TRBD1 matches 7 bases. After removal of 5 bases from V and 4 bases from J, the junction contained 2 bases not matched to a gene. From germline, CDR1 is SGHVS and CDR2 FNYEAQ. The CDR3 has 13 residues. CDR3 in DNA: TGTGCCAGCAGCCGGGGACAGAATCAGCCCCAGCATTTT. Amino acids: CASSRGQNQPQHF. Complete variable domain (other parts from reference TRBV7-6 and TRBJ1-5): GAGVSQSPRYKVTKRGQDVALRCDPISGHVSLYWYRQALGQGPEFLTYFNYEAQQDKSGLPNDRFSAERPEGSISTLTIQRTEQRDSAMYRCASSRGQNQPQHFGDGTRLSIL.

In DNA, the CDR3 is TGTGCCAGTGGGTCCCTTTGGGGAGGGAACACTGAAGCTTTCTTT. Translation: CASGSLWGGNTEAFF. This chain joins TRBV19 and TRBJ1-1; the D is unclear. The V end lost 8 bases, the J end lost 1 base, and 17 bases lay between the germline ends. The germline gives CDR1 LNHDA, CDR2 SQIVND (reference sequence). The CDR3 is 15 residues long.

The rearrangement joins TRBV6-5 to TRBJ1-1; 9 bases match TRBD1. The germline CDR1 and CDR2 sequences are MNHEY and SVGAGI. With V trimmed by 5 bases and J by 4 bases, 5 bases remained unmatched. The CDR3 contains 14 residues. The CDR3 region has the DNA TGTGCCAGCAGTAAGGGACAGGGTTTCACTGAAGCTTTCTTT. It specifies CASSKGQGFTEAFF.

This clone was seen only a few times. The chain recombines TRBV6-5 with TRBJ1-5; D is ambiguous. The CDR3 runs 13 residues. Germline V gene sequence: CDR1 MNHEY, CDR2 SVGAGI. V was trimmed by 4 bases and J by 2 bases, leaving 6 bases between them. The CDR3 region is CASSSSGNQPQHF. The CDR3, as DNA: TGTGCCAGCAGTTCATCGGGCAATCAGCCCCAGCATTTT.

This clone was recorded once. V and J are TRBV2 and TRBJ2-3, with 8 nucleotides matching TRBD1. Germline V CDR1 and CDR2: SNHLY, FYNNEI. The CDR3 sequence is 16 residues long. The J segment lost 2 bases and the V segment lost 6 bases, leaving 10 bases of the junction unmatched. The CDR3 bases are TGTGCCAGCAGCCCGACAGGGGACGGGACCACAGATACGCAGTATTTT. Protein product: CASSPTGDGTTDTQYF.

The chain uses TRBV13 and TRBJ2-7, with 10 bases identical to TRBD2. CDR3 size: 16 residues. J lost 2 bases, V lost 0 bases, and 4 bases had no gene match. Germline V gives CDR1 PRHDT, CDR2 FYEKMQ (reference sequence). The CDR3 here is CASSLGLAGVPYEQYF. CDR3 in DNA: TGTGCCAGCAGCTTAGGCCTAGCGGGGGTCCCCTACGAGCAGTACTTC.

The chain joins TRBV13 to TRBJ2-2; 10 nucleotides match TRBD1. CDR1 PRHDT and CDR2 FYEKMQ come from the germline V gene (reference sequence). J gave up 3 bases and V 5 bases, and 9 bases lay outside the gene matches. The CDR3 loop spans 17 amino acids. CDR3 in amino acids: CASSRYQGQGYTGELFF. The CDR3 nucleotides are TGTGCCAGCAGCCGATACCAGGGACAGGGGTACACCGGGGAGCTGTTTTTT.

The genes are TRBV7-9 and TRBJ2-5; TRBD2 might be the D (5 bases). The germline gives CDR1 SEHNR, CDR2 FQNEAQ (reference sequence). The CDR3 sequence is 13 residues long. Deletions cut 6 bases from V and 5 bases from J, with 13 bases between. The CDR3: CASSPLVAETQYF. The CDR3 region has the DNA TGTGCCAGCAGTCCACTAGTAGCGGAGACCCAGTACTTC.

The chain joins TRBV7-7 to TRBJ2-3; D might be TRBD2 (5 bases). The V end was cut by 5 bases, the J end by 2 bases, with 11 bases between. CDR3 length: 14 amino acids. Germline V gives CDR1 SSHAT, CDR2 FNYEAQ (reference sequence). CDR3 coding DNA: TGTGCCAGCAGCCCTAGCCTAGTCACAGATACGCAGTATTTT. The encoded protein is CASSPSLVTDTQYF.

V usage is TRBV9 and J usage is TRBJ2-3, with TRBD2 matching over 8 bases. This CDR3 is built from 16 residues. Germline V gives CDR1 SGDLS, CDR2 YYNGEE. The J segment lost 0 bases and the V segment lost 4 bases, leaving 7 bases of the junction unmatched. CDR3: CASSMSGGPSTDTQYF. As DNA, the CDR3 is TGTGCCAGCAGCATGAGCGGGGGACCAAGCACAGATACGCAGTATTTT.

The gene calls are TRBV7-9 and TRBJ2-2, with D perhaps TRBD2 (6 bases). Germline V CDR1 and CDR2: SEHNR, FQNEAQ (reference sequence). V was trimmed by 4 bases and J by 4 bases, leaving 16 bases between them. This CDR3 is built from 16 residues. The CDR3 coding sequence is TGTGCCAGCAGCTCTGGGGCAGGCGGGGTCACCGGGGAGCTGTTTTTT. Translating it yields CASSSGAGGVTGELFF.

The table lists this clone with a count of one. The J gene is TRBJ2-2, the V gene TRBV29-1; 9 bases match TRBD1. The CDR3 loop spans 15 amino acids. Germline V gives CDR1 SQVTM, CDR2 ANQGSEA. Trimming took 3 bases from V and 7 from J; bases not matched to a gene: 9. The CDR3 DNA follows: TGCAGCGTTGAGGCCCGACAGGGGGAGGACGGGGAGCTGTTTTTT. Its protein product is CSVEARQGEDGELFF.

This clone came up a few times. The chain employs TRBV28 and TRBJ1-1; 11 nucleotides agree with TRBD1. J gave up 12 bases and V 6 bases, and 9 bases lay outside the gene matches. This CDR3 region has 13 residues. Germline values: CDR1 MDHEN, CDR2 SYDVKM. CDR3 region: CASRKPGQGGTFF. Here the CDR3 DNA reads TGTGCCAGCAGGAAACCGGGACAGGGGGGAACTTTCTTT.